These T cell receptor beta chains were read from a single sample in a study of T cells expressing NK-cell markers. TCRdb re-analyzed the 5' RACE reads; it lists each CDR3 protein once, without DNA. Found here are 550,000 to 600,000 distinct CDR3 sequences; the top ten clones hold approximately 3.6%. The sample was blood T cells: a sorted CD56 or NKG2C T cell subset, CD4+ or CD8+ T cells, or bulk PBMC T cells (not recorded which). The receptors stem from a man aged 18 to 29 in good health. Each CDR3 is given with its conserved first and last residue.

TRBJ1-5 TRBV7-8 CASSLERRGQSQPQHF
TRBJ2-1 TRBV12-3/TRBV12-4 CASTPYPHEQFF
TRBJ2-1 TRBV12-3/TRBV12-4 CASSIQLTRGRNEQFF
TRBJ2-1 TRBV18 CASSPPFTEQFF
TRBJ2-7 TRBV12-3/TRBV12-4 CASQGQGFYEQYF
TRBJ2-5 TRBV27 CASTAGPPGETQYF
TRBJ1-2 TRBV7-9 CASSPLDRVHGYTF
TRBJ2-1 TRBV9 CASSATNHRLAGGSPYNEQFF
TRBJ2-5 TRBV6-5 CASSYSPPGTGWPETQYF
TRBJ2-5 TRBV5-1 CASSSSGARQETQYF
TRBJ2-7 TRBV6-2/TRBV6-3 CASSVLSRYEQYF
TRBJ2-3 TRBV24-1 CATREGLAGSTDTQYF
TRBJ2-1 TRBV6-1 CASRELTSGRFGEQFF
TRBJ2-1 TRBV10-3 CAISGRGGAYNEQFF
TRBJ2-1 TRBV7-3 CASSSRGGGGGIEQFF
TRBJ2-5 TRBV10-3 CAISLDSQETQYF
TRBJ2-1 TRBV5-1 CASRRLAGDDEQFF
TRBJ2-3 TRBV7-3 CASSPTTSGGDTQYF
TRBJ2-3 TRBV20-1 CSARREGSTDTQYF
TRBJ2-5 TRBV20-1 CSARMTLSGETQYF
TRBJ1-5 TRBV20-1 CSARDERGGQPQHF
TRBJ2-2 TRBV12-3/TRBV12-4 CASSAGLAGDTGELFF